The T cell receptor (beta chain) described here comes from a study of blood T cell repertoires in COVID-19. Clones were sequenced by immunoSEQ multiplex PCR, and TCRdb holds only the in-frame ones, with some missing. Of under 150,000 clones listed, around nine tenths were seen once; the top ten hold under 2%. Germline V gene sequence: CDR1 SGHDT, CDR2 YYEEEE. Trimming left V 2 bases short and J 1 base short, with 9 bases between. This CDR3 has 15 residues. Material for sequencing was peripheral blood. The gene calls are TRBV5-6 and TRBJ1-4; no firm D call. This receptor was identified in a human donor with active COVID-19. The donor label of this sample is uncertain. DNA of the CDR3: TGTGCCAGCAGCTTTAGCGGCAAAACTAATGAAAAACTGTTTTTT. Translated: CASSFSGKTNEKLFF.